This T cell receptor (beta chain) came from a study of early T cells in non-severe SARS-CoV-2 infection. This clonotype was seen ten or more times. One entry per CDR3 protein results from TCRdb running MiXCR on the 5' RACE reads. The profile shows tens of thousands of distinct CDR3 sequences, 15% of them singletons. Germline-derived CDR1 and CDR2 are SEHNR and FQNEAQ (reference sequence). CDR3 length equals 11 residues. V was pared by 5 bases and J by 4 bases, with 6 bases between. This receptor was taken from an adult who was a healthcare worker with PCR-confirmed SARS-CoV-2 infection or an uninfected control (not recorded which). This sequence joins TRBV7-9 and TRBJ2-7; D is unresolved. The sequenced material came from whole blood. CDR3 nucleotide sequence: TGTGCCAGCAGCCCCCAATACGAGCAGTACTTC. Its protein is CASSPQYEQYF.